This T cell receptor beta chain was observed in a study of blood T cell repertoires in COVID-19. Germline V lookup: CDR1 LNHDA, CDR2 SQIVND (reference sequence). CDR3 length equals 13 residues. The junction had 9 bases not matched to a gene; V was cut back by 6 bases and J by 8 bases. Produced via immunoSEQ multiplex PCR; TCRdb's table is partial and in-frame only. In the table there are 300,000 to 350,000 clones, approximately 85% of which are singletons. The clonotype was recovered from a man between 25 and 39 years old who had recovered from COVID-19. The chain carries TRBV19 and TRBJ1-2; 7 positions agree with TRBD1. Sequencing was performed on PBMCs or T cells enriched from blood (not recorded which). The CDR3 loop reads CASRVGAGGGYTF. CDR3 bases: TGTGCCAGTAGAGTGGGTGCAGGGGGAGGCTACACCTTC.